This entry is about one T cell receptor beta chain. This entry is derived from a study of radiotherapy plus CTLA-4 blockade in lung cancer. Repertoires were generated with immunoSEQ multiplex PCR, while TCRdb's copy carries only in-frame clones and drops some. The sample has about 68,000 clones; roughly 85% are singletons. This CDR3 spans 14 amino acids. V was clipped by 2 bases and J by 0 bases, with 5 bases between them. Germline CDR1 MNHNY, CDR2 SVGAGI (reference sequence). Source: peripheral blood, taken from a patient treated with radiotherapy plus ipilimumab. The chain combines TRBV6-6 with TRBJ2-1; D gene ambiguous. The clonotype originates from a human donor with non-small cell lung cancer who had a complete response to radiotherapy plus ipilimumab. CDR3 residues: CASSYPGSYNEQFF. Written as DNA, the CDR3 is TGTGCCAGCAGTTACCCAGGCTCCTACAATGAGCAGTTCTTC.